This record concerns one T cell receptor (beta chain) sequence. This entry comes from a study of blood T cell repertoires in COVID-19. Overall study: There were acute and convalescent COVID-19 samples, and they came from the United States, Italy and Spain. T cells, B-cell-depleted T cells, or PBMCs provided the cDNA or gDNA that served as material.

Original methodology: Researchers report that nucleated cell counts were estimated from reference gene primer amplification. Using immunoSEQ multiplex PCR, the repertoire was profiled, and TCRdb retains in-frame clones only, with some absent. From that table come the V and J calls and clone size; the DNA was used to work out D and trimming. The sample shows tens of thousands of clones, around 93% of them seen only once. The CDR3 has 12 residues. Sequenced sample: peripheral blood. This chain joins TRBV21-1 and TRBJ2-5; the table's TRBD1 call for D was not verified on the DNA. The DNA end lines up better with TRBJ2-7; the J call may be wrong. TRBV21-1 is deemed a pseudogene. The receptor was isolated from a human donor with active COVID-19. The donor label of this sample is uncertain. DNA for the CDR3: TGTGCCAGCAGCCCGACAGGGGACGAGCAGTACTTC. It translates to CASSPTGDEQYF.